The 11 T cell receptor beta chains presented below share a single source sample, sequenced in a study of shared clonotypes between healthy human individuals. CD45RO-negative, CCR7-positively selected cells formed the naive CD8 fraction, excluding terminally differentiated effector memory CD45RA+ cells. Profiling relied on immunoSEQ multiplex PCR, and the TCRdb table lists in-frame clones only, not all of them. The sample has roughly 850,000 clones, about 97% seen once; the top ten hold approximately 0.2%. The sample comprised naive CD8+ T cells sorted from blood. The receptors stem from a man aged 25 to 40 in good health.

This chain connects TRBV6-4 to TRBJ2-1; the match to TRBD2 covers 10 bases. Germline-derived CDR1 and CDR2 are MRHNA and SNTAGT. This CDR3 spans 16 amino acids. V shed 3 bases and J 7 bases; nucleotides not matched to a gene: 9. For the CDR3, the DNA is TGTGCCAGCAGTGAGGCTCTAGCGGGAGAAATGAATGAGCAGTTCTTC. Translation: CASSEALAGEMNEQFF.

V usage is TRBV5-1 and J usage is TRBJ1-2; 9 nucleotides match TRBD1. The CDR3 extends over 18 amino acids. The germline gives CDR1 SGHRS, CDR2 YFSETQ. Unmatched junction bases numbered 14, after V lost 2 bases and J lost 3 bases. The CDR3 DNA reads TGCGCCAGCAGCTTAAAGGGACAGGGCTTAATTGGGGACTATGGCTACACCTTC. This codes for CASSLKGQGLIGDYGYTF.

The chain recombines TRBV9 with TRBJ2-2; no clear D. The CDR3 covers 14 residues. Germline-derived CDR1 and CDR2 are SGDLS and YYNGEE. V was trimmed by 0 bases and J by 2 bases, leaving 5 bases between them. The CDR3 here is CASSVDPNTGELFF. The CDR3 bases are TGTGCCAGCAGCGTAGACCCTAACACCGGGGAGCTGTTTTTT.

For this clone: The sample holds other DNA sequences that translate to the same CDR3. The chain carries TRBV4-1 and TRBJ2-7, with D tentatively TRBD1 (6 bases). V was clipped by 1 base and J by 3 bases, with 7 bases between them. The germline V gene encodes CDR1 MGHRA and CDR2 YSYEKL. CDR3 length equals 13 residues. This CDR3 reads CASSQVGGYEQYF. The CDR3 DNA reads TGCGCCAGCAGCCAAGTAGGGGGCTACGAGCAGTACTTC.

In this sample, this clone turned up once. The CDR3, as DNA: TGTGCCACCAGCAGAGATAGGCTTAGTGGCGACTTGTATGAAAAACTGTTTTTT. Amino acids: CATSRDRLSGDLYEKLFF. The genes are TRBV15 and TRBJ1-4, with D uncertain. CDR3 size: 18 residues. Per the germline V gene, CDR1 is LNHNV and CDR2 is YYDKDF (reference sequence). V lost 0 bases, J lost 6 bases, and 20 bases lay in between. Full variable domain (missing parts from reference TRBV15 and TRBJ1-4): DAMVIQNPRYQVTQFGKPVTLSCSQTLNHNVMYWYQQKSSQAPKLLFHYYDKDFNNEADTPDNFQSRRPNTSFCFLDIRSPGLGDTAMYLCATSRDRLSGDLYEKLFFGSGTQLSVL.

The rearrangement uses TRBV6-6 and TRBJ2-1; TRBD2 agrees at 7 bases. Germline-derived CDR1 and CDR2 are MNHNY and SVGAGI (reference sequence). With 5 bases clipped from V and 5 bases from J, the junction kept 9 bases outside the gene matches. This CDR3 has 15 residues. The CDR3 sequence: CASSPPWGGNNEQFF. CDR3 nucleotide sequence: TGTGCCAGCAGTCCACCCTGGGGGGGGAACAATGAGCAGTTCTTC.

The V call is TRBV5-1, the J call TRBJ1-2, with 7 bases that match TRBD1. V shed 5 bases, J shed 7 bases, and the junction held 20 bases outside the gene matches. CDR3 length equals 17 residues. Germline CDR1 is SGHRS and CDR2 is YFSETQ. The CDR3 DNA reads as TGCGCCAGCAGTTCCAGGGGTCCACAGACAGGGTATACTGGCTACACCTTC. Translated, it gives CASSSRGPQTGYTGYTF.

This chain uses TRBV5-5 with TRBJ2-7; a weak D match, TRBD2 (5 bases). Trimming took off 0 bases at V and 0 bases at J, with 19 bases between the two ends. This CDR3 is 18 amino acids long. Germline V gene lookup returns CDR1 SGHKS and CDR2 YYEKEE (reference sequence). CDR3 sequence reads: CASSLEPGRLGSSYEQYF. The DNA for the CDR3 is TGTGCCAGCAGCTTGGAACCCGGCCGACTGGGGAGCTCCTACGAGCAGTACTTC.

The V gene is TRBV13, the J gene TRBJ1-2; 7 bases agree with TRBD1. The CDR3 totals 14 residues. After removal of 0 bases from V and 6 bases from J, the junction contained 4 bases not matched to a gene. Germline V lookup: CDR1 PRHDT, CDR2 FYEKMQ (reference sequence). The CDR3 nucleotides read TGTGCCAGCAGCTTAGGTCAGGGGGAGAATGGCTACACCTTC. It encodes CASSLGQGENGYTF. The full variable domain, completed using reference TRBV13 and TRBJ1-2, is AAGVIQSPRHLIKEKRETATLKCYPIPRHDTVYWYQQGPGQDPQFLISFYEKMQSDKGSIPDRFSAQQFSDYHSELNMSSLELGDSALYFCASSLGQGENGYTFGSGTRLTVV.

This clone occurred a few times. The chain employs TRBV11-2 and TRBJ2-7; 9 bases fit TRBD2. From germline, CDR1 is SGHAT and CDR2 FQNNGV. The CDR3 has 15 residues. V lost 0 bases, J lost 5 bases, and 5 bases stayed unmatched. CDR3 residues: CASSLDPSGINEQYF. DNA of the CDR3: TGTGCCAGCAGCTTAGACCCTAGCGGGATCAACGAGCAGTACTTC. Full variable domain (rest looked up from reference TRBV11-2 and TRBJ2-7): EAGVAQSPRYKIIEKRQSVAFWCNPISGHATLYWYQQILGQGPKLLIQFQNNGVVDDSQLPKDRFSAERLKGVDSTLKIQPAKLEDSAVYLCASSLDPSGINEQYFGPGTRLTVT.

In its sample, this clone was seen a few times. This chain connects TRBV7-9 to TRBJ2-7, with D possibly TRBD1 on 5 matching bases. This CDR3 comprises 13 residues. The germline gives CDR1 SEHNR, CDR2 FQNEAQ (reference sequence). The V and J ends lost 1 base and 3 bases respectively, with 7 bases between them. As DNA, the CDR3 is TGTGCCAGCAGCTTAGAGGACAACTACGAGCAGTACTTC. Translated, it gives CASSLEDNYEQYF. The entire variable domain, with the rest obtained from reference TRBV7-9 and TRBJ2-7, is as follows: DTGVSQNPRHKITKRGQNVTFRCDPISEHNRLYWYRQTLGQGPEFLTYFQNEAQLEKSRLLSDRFSAERPKGSFSTLEIQRTEQGDSAMYLCASSLEDNYEQYFGPGTRLTVT.